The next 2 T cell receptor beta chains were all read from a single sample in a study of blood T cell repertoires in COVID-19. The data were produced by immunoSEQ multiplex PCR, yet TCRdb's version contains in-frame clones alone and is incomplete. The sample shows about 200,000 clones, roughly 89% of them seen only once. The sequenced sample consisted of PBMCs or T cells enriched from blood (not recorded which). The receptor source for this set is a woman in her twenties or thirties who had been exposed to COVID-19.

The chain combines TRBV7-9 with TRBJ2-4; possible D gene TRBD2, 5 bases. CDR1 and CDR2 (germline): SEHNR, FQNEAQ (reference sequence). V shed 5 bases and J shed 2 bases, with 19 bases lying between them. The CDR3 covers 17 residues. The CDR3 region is CASSPLGLEISKNIQYF. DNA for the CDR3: TGTGCCAGCAGCCCTCTCGGACTGGAAATTTCCAAAAACATTCAGTACTTC.

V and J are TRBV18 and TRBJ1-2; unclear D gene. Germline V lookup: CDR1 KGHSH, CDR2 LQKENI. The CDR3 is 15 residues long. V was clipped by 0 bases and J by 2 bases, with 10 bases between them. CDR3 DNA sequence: TGTGCCAGCTCACCACCAACGGCGGGAAACTATGGCTACACCTTC. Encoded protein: CASSPPTAGNYGYTF.